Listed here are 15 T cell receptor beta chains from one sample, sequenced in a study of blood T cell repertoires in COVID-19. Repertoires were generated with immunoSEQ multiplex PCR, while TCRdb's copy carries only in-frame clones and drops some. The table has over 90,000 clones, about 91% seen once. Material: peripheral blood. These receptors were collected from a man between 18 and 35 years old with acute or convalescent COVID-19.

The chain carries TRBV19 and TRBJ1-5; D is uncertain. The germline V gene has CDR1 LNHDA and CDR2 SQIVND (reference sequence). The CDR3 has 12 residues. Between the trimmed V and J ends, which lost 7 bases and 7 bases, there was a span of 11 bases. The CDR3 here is CASNESRQPQHF. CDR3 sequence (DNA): TGTGCCAGTAATGAGTCGCGGCAGCCCCAGCATTTT. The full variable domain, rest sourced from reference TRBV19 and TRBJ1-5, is DGGITQSPKYLFRKEGQNVTLSCEQNLNHDAMYWYRQDPGQGLRLIYYSQIVNDFQKGDIAEGYSVSREKKESFPLTVTSAQKNPTAFYLCASNESRQPQHFGDGTRLSIL.

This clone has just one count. CDR3 sequence (DNA): TGTGCCAGCAGAGTGACAGGGGGCACTGCCTCCTATGGCTACACCTTC. This sequence encodes CASRVTGGTASYGYTF. V gene TRBV6-4 combines with J gene TRBJ1-2; 10 positions agree with TRBD1. This CDR3 spans 16 amino acids. V lost 6 bases, J lost 4 bases, and 11 bases stayed unmatched. CDR1 and CDR2 (germline): MRHNA, SNTAGT.

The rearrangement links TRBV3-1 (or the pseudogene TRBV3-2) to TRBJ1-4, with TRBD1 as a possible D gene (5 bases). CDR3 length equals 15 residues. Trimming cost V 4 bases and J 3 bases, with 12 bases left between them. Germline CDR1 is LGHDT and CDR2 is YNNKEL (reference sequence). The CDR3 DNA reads TGTGCCAGCAGCCCCGAGGCGGGGCCTAATGAAAAACTGTTTTTT. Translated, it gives CASSPEAGPNEKLFF.

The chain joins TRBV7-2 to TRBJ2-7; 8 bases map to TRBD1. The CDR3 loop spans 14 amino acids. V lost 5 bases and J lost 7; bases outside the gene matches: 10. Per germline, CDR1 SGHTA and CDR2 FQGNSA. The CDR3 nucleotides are TGTGCCAGCAGCCCTCGGACAGGGTCGAGAGAGCAGTACTTC. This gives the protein CASSPRTGSREQYF.

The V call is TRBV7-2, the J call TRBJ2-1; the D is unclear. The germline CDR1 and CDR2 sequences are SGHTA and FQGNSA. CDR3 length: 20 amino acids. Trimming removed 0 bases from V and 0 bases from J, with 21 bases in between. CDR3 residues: CASSLAHPILHSGSYNEQFF. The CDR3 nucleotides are TGTGCCAGCAGCTTAGCGCACCCTATACTTCACTCTGGCTCCTACAATGAGCAGTTCTTC.

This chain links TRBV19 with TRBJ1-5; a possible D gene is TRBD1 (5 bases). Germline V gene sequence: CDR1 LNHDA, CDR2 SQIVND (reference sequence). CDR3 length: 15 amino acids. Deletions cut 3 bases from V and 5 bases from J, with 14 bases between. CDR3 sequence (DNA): TGTGCCAGTAGTATGATGGGAGGGGTTGATCAGCCCCAGCATTTT. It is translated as CASSMMGGVDQPQHF. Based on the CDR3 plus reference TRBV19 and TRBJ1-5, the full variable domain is DGGITQSPKYLFRKEGQNVTLSCEQNLNHDAMYWYRQDPGQGLRLIYYSQIVNDFQKGDIAEGYSVSREKKESFPLTVTSAQKNPTAFYLCASSMMGGVDQPQHFGDGTRLSIL.

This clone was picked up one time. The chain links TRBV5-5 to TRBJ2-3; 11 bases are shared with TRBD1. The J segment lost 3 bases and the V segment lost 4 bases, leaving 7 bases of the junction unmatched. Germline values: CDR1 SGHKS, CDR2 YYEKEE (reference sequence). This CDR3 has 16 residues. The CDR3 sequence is CASSLGQGAPTDTQYF. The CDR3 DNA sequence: TGTGCCAGCAGCCTCGGACAGGGGGCTCCGACAGATACGCAGTATTTT. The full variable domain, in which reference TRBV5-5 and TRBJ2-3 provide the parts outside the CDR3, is DAGVTQSPTHLIKTRGQQVTLRCSPISGHKSVSWYQQVLGQGPQFIFQYYEKEERGRGNFPDRFSARQFPNYSSELNVNALLLGDSALYLCASSLGQGAPTDTQYFGPGTRLTVL.

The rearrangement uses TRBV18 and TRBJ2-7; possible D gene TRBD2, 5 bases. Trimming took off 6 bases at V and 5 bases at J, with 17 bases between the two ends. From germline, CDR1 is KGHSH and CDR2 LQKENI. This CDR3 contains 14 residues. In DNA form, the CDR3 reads TGTGCCAGCTCCCAAATGGGGAGTATAGACGAGCAGTACTTC. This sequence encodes CASSQMGSIDEQYF.

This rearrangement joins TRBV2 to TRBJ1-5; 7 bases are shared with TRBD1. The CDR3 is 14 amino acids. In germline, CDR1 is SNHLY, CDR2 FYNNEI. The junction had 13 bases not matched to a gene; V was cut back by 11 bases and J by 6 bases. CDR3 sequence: CAWQAGGSGQPQHF. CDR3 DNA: TGTGCCTGGCAGGCAGGGGGGAGCGGTCAGCCCCAGCATTTT.

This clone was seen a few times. CDR3: CSASDRDGYTF. The CDR3 DNA sequence: TGCAGTGCTAGTGACAGGGATGGCTACACCTTC. The chain recombines TRBV20-1 with TRBJ1-2, with TRBD1 matching over 7 bases. V was clipped by 3 bases and J by 6 bases; unmatched bases: 1. Germline lookup yields CDR1 DFQATT and CDR2 SNEGSKA (reference sequence). The CDR3 spans 11 residues.

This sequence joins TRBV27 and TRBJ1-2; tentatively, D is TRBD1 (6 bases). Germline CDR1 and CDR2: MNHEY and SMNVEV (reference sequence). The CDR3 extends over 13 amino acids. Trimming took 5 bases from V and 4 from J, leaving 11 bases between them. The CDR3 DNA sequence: TGTGCCAGCAGTGCACAGGGAATCTATGGCTACACCTTC. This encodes CASSAQGIYGYTF.

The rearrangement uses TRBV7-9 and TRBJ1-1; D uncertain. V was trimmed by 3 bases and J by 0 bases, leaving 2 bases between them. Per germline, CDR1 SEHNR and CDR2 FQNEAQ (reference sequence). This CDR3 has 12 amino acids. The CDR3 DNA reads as TGTGCCAGCAGCTTTATGAACACTGAAGCTTTCTTT. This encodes CASSFMNTEAFF. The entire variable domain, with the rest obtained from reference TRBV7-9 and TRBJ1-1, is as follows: DTGVSQNPRHKITKRGQNVTFRCDPISEHNRLYWYRQTLGQGPEFLTYFQNEAQLEKSRLLSDRFSAERPKGSFSTLEIQRTEQGDSAMYLCASSFMNTEAFFGQGTRLTVV.

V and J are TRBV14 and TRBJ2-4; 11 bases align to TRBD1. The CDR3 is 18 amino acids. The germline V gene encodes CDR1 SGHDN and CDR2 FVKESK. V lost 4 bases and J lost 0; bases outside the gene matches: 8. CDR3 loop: CASSPRTGGVLAKNIQYF. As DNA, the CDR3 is TGTGCCAGCAGCCCAAGGACAGGGGGCGTTTTAGCCAAAAACATTCAGTACTTC.

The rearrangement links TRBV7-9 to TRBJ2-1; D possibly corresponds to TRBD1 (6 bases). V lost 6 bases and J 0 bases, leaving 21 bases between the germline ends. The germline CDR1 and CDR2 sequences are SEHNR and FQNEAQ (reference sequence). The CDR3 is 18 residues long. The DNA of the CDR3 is TGTGCCAGCAGTCCGTCAGCCCCAGCAGGGGTCTCCTACAATGAGCAGTTCTTC. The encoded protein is CASSPSAPAGVSYNEQFF.

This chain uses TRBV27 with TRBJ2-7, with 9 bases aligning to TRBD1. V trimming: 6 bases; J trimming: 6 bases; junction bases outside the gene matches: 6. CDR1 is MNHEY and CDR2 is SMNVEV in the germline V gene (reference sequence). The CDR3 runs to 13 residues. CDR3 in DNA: TGTGCCAGCAGGGGGACAGGGTGGTTCGAGCAGTACTTC. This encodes CASRGTGWFEQYF.